This entry lists 4 T cell receptor beta chains sequenced from one sample in a study of blood T cell repertoires in COVID-19. The protocol was immunoSEQ multiplex PCR, while the TCRdb copy is restricted to in-frame clones and leaves out a portion. The sample records around 140,000 clones, approximately 88% being singletons. The sequencing sample was made of peripheral blood. These receptor sequences come from a human donor in a cohort sampled during active COVID-19.

This sequence joins TRBV28 and TRBJ1-1, with 7 positions matching TRBD1. CDR3 length: 14 residues. V gave up 1 base and J gave up 6 bases; unmatched junction bases: 5. In germline, CDR1 is MDHEN, CDR2 SYDVKM. CDR3 sequence: CASSLYQGTAEAFF. CDR3 nucleotides: TGTGCCAGCAGTTTATACCAAGGGACAGCTGAAGCTTTCTTT.

The rearrangement uses TRBV19 and TRBJ1-2; 7 bases map to TRBD1. Germline CDR1 LNHDA, CDR2 SQIVND (reference sequence). The V gene end was trimmed by 5 bases and the J gene end by 4 bases; junction bases not matched to a gene: 16. This CDR3 region has 17 residues. The CDR3, as DNA: TGTGCCAGTAGTGCACGGACAGGCTCTGGACCCCTCTATGGCTACACCTTC. Amino acids: CASSARTGSGPLYGYTF.

This clone was counted once. The rearrangement links TRBV2 to TRBJ1-3; a weak D match, TRBD1 (5 bases). CDR1 and CDR2 from the germline V gene are SNHLY and FYNNEI. The V gene lost 3 bases and the J gene lost 4 bases, with 13 bases spanning the gap. The CDR3 has 15 amino acids. The chain's CDR3 is CASSDSWRGGNTIYF. CDR3 nucleotides: TGTGCCAGCAGTGACAGTTGGAGGGGCGGAAACACCATATATTTT.

CDR3 loop: CSVLQAGAETQYF. CDR3 nucleotide sequence: TGCAGCGTTTTACAGGCCGGTGCAGAGACCCAGTACTTC. The chain joins TRBV29-1 to TRBJ2-5; D may be TRBD1 (5 bases). The CDR3 runs to 13 residues. Per the germline V gene, CDR1 is SQVTM and CDR2 is ANQGSEA. With 5 bases removed from V and 4 bases from J, the gap between germline ends came to 14 bases.